The 27 T cell receptor beta chains below come from one sample, sequenced in a study of T cell repertoires in cytomegalovirus infection. Their cognate antigens are unknown. MiXCR, applied by TCRdb to the reads, yields one record per CDR3 protein. Of roughly 990,000 distinct CDR3 sequences listed, about 33% are singletons. The specimen comprised cultured CD8+ T cells from PBMCs, sampled from culture after CMV antigen stimulation. The receptors here all came from a human donor in good health (CMV status not recorded). Some clones in this sample may be carry-over from other donors' samples.

This clonotype was found a few times. The rearrangement joins TRBV7-6 to TRBJ2-2; possible D gene TRBD1, 6 bases. CDR3 length: 16 residues. The V end lost 8 bases, the J end lost 2 bases, and 18 bases lay between the germline ends. Germline CDR1 SGHVS, CDR2 FNYEAQ. The CDR3, as DNA: TGTGCCAGCGAGAACCCCGGGACACTTAACACCGGGGAGCTGTTTTTT. Amino acid sequence: CASENPGTLNTGELFF.

This clonotype has ten or more counts. J is TRBJ1-5 and V is TRBV19; D might be TRBD1 (5 bases). Germline CDR1 LNHDA, CDR2 SQIVND (reference sequence). The CDR3 runs 15 residues. V lost 11 bases and J lost 7, with 24 bases in between. The CDR3 DNA reads TGTGCCGCCGGGACCGATTCAGGGAACCACCAGCCCCAGCATTTT. Protein: CAAGTDSGNHQPQHF.

V gene TRBV6-5 combines with J gene TRBJ2-2, with 7 bases identical to TRBD2. Germline lookup yields CDR1 MNHEY and CDR2 SVGAGI. The CDR3 is made up of 19 amino acids. J gave up 3 bases and V 6 bases, and 19 bases lay outside the gene matches. CDR3 nucleotides: TGTGCCAGCAGCCTCAACTCAGGAGGACCCGGGGGGTACACCGGGGAGCTGTTTTTT. Protein sequence: CASSLNSGGPGGYTGELFF.

This clonotype was picked up a small number of times. This chain links TRBV7-3 with TRBJ2-1, with a possible D match to TRBD2 (6 bases). The germline CDR1 and CDR2 sequences are SGHTA and FQGTGA. The V end lost 6 bases, the J end lost 5 bases, and 17 bases lay between the germline ends. The CDR3 length is 15 residues. The CDR3 DNA follows: TGTGCCAGCAGTCCGAAAGAGCGGAGGGACAATGAGCAGTTCTTC. Amino acid sequence: CASSPKERRDNEQFF.

The chain links TRBV20-1 to TRBJ1-2; 7 positions match TRBD1. Trimming took 0 bases from V and 3 from J; bases not matched to a gene: 1. CDR1 is DFQATT, CDR2 SNEGSKA, per germline (reference sequence). This CDR3 has 13 residues. Here the CDR3 DNA reads TGCAGTGCTAGAGAGGGGACAGACTATGGCTACACCTTC. It yields the protein CSAREGTDYGYTF.

The chain recombines TRBV3-1 with TRBJ1-3; D is perhaps TRBD1 (5 bases). The CDR3 spans 14 residues. The germline V gene has CDR1 LGHDT and CDR2 YNNKEL (reference sequence). V lost 3 bases and J lost 4, with 10 bases in between. CDR3: CASSQVTGGNTIYF. The CDR3 DNA reads as TGTGCCAGCAGCCAGGTAACAGGCGGAAACACCATATATTTT.

The chain has TRBV20-1 and TRBJ1-5; no clear D. The CDR3 loop spans 14 amino acids. V was pared by 0 bases and J by 0 bases, with 6 bases between. CDR1 is DFQATT and CDR2 is SNEGSKA in the germline V gene (reference sequence). The chain's CDR3 is CSARDPYSNQPQHF. DNA for the CDR3: TGCAGTGCTAGAGATCCCTATAGCAATCAGCCCCAGCATTTT.

The table lists this clonotype with a few counts. The rearrangement joins TRBV28 to TRBJ1-5, with a tentative D call TRBD1 (5 bases). Germline V gene data show CDR1 as MDHEN and CDR2 as SYDVKM. V shed 5 bases and J shed 5 bases, with 16 bases lying between them. The CDR3 covers 15 residues. This CDR3 reads CASSNTDSWYQPQHF. The CDR3 DNA is TGTGCCAGCAGTAATACCGACAGTTGGTATCAGCCCCAGCATTTT.

The chain is built from TRBV5-6 and TRBJ1-4; D remains ambiguous. Trimming stripped 3 bases from V and 1 base from J, with 13 bases between. The CDR3 spans 16 residues. Germline-derived CDR1 and CDR2 are SGHDT and YYEEEE. The CDR3 region is CASSWGRFGTNEKLFF. For the CDR3, the DNA is TGTGCCAGCAGCTGGGGAAGGTTTGGAACTAATGAAAAACTGTTTTTT.

The chain joins TRBV7-8 to TRBJ2-1; TRBD1 or TRBD2 may be the D gene (5 bases each). Per the germline V gene, CDR1 is SGHVS and CDR2 is FQNEAQ. The CDR3 extends over 17 amino acids. V was clipped by 5 bases and J by 6 bases, with 23 bases between them. Written as DNA, the CDR3 is TGTGCCAGCAGCCTACGCCGATCTGGGACCATCATCAATGAGCAGTTCTTC. Amino acid sequence: CASSLRRSGTIINEQFF.

This rearrangement joins TRBV10-3 to TRBJ2-1, with D unclear. The V and J ends lost 8 bases and 6 bases respectively, with 8 bases between them. This CDR3 has 11 residues. Germline V gene lookup returns CDR1 ENHRY and CDR2 SYGVKD. CDR3 coding DNA: TGTGCCATCTATTCGAGCAATGAGCAGTTCTTC. Translating it yields CAIYSSNEQFF.

This chain uses TRBV27 with TRBJ2-3; D unresolved. The germline gives CDR1 MNHEY, CDR2 SMNVEV (reference sequence). Trimming left V 11 bases short and J 4 bases short, with 10 bases between. The CDR3 is 11 amino acids. CDR3 in DNA: TGTGCCGCCAATGCCGCAGATACGCAGTATTTT. It codes for CAANAADTQYF.

The chain has TRBV7-6 and TRBJ2-5, with no clear D. There are 16 residues in the CDR3. Germline assignment: CDR1 SGHVS and CDR2 FNYEAQ. The germline V and J ends were trimmed by 2 bases and 3 bases, with 16 bases remaining between them. The CDR3 protein is CASSLLGSDLEETQYF. As DNA, the CDR3 is TGTGCCAGCAGCTTACTTGGAAGCGACCTTGAAGAGACCCAGTACTTC.

This clonotype was seen once. The chain recombines TRBV2 with TRBJ1-2, with 8 bases lining up with TRBD1. CDR3 size: 18 residues. With V trimmed by 1 base and J by 3 bases, 13 bases remained unmatched. CDR1 SNHLY and CDR2 FYNNEI come from the germline V gene. The CDR3 loop reads CASSEGEQGAVGDYGYTF. In nucleotides, the CDR3 is TGTGCCAGCAGTGAAGGGGAGCAGGGGGCGGTAGGTGACTATGGCTACACCTTC.

This clonotype has ten or more counts. The chain uses TRBV7-9 and TRBJ1-1; D uncertain. The CDR3 is 16 amino acids. The V gene's germline CDR1 is SEHNR and CDR2 FQNEAQ (reference sequence). Trimming shortened V by 3 bases and J by 1 base, and 15 bases separated the two germline ends. CDR3 amino acids: CASSFPRAEGNTEAFF. The DNA for the CDR3 is TGTGCCAGCAGCTTCCCCCGAGCCGAGGGGAACACTGAAGCTTTCTTT.

V gene TRBV28 combines with J gene TRBJ2-1, with D perhaps TRBD1 or TRBD2 (5 bases each). The V end lost 2 bases, the J end lost 6 bases, and 11 bases lay between the germline ends. The germline V gene has CDR1 MDHEN and CDR2 SYDVKM. The CDR3 spans 14 residues. The CDR3 sequence is CASSLRGRTNEQFF. CDR3 sequence (DNA): TGTGCCAGCAGTTTAAGGGGACGTACCAATGAGCAGTTCTTC.

Only a few counts were recorded for this clonotype. V gene TRBV20-1 combines with J gene TRBJ2-6; D may be TRBD2 (6 bases). The CDR3 spans 14 residues. Deletions cut 6 bases from V and 4 bases from J, with 13 bases between. Germline V gives CDR1 DFQATT, CDR2 SNEGSKA (reference sequence). The CDR3 bases are TGCAGTGCAGGAGGGTTTCGGGGGGCCAACGTCCTGACTTTC. Amino acids: CSAGGFRGANVLTF.

This clonotype occurred many times. The chain employs TRBV7-2 and TRBJ2-1; TRBD1 might be the D (5 bases). CDR1 and CDR2 from the germline V gene are SGHTA and FQGNSA. There are 12 residues in the CDR3. V was shortened by 6 bases and J by 9 bases, with 12 bases between the two germline ends. The CDR3 DNA reads TGTGCCAGCAGGGACGGACATATTGAGCAGTTCTTC. This codes for CASRDGHIEQFF.

Remarks on this clonotype: At one end the junction does not follow the germline gene, possibly because of a read error. This chain connects TRBV7-9 to TRBJ2-3; perhaps D is TRBD1 or TRBD2 (6 bases each). Germline CDR1 and CDR2: SEHNR and FQNEAQ (reference sequence). The CDR3 loop spans 13 amino acids. CDR3 in amino acids: CASNSGGTDTQYF. The DNA for the CDR3 is TGTGCCAGCAACTCCGGGGGCACCGATACGCAGTATTTT.

This chain joins TRBV6-2 or TRBV6-3 and TRBJ1-6; 11 bases match TRBD1. This CDR3 contains 16 residues. J gave up 12 bases and V 4 bases, and 11 bases lay outside the gene matches. Germline V gene lookup returns CDR1 MNHEY and CDR2 SVGEGT. Here the CDR3 DNA reads TGTGCCAGCAGTTGGAGTCTGGGACAGGGGGAAGGACCCCTCCACTTT. This sequence encodes CASSWSLGQGEGPLHF.

This clonotype has a count of ten or more. V is TRBV7-9 and J is TRBJ2-3; no definite D call. Looked up from germline, CDR1 is SEHNR and CDR2 is FQNEAQ (reference sequence). Trimming stripped 6 bases from V and 1 base from J, with 8 bases between. This CDR3 has 13 residues. The CDR3 region is CASRTPRTDTQYF. As DNA, the CDR3 is TGTGCCAGCAGGACACCCCGCACAGATACGCAGTATTTT. The whole variable domain, remainder taken from reference TRBV7-9 and TRBJ2-3, is DTGVSQNPRHKITKRGQNVTFRCDPISEHNRLYWYRQTLGQGPEFLTYFQNEAQLEKSRLLSDRFSAERPKGSFSTLEIQRTEQGDSAMYLCASRTPRTDTQYFGPGTRLTVL.

This chain joins TRBV6-2 or TRBV6-3 and TRBJ2-5; 7 bases agree with TRBD1. V was pared by 4 bases and J by 4 bases, with 6 bases of the junction left unmatched. The CDR3 totals 14 residues. Germline-derived CDR1 and CDR2 are MNHEY and SVGEGT. CDR3 sequence reads: CASSLQGSGETQYF. The CDR3 nucleotides are TGTGCCAGCAGTTTACAGGGGAGTGGAGAGACCCAGTACTTC.

The V and J genes are TRBV20-1 and TRBJ1-5, with D maybe TRBD1 (5 bases). The CDR3 is 15 residues long. CDR1 DFQATT and CDR2 SNEGSKA come from the germline V gene (reference sequence). Deletions cut 5 bases from V and 1 base from J, with 15 bases between. CDR3 coding DNA: TGCAGTGCTTGGGACGCCCCGTCGAGCAATCAGCCCCAGCATTTT. Its protein is CSAWDAPSSNQPQHF.

DNA for the CDR3: TGTGCCAGCAGTTTATGGGACAGGGAGGTCCTGGCCCAGCATTTT. This codes for CASSLWDREVLAQHF. The rearrangement uses TRBV28 and TRBJ1-5; TRBD1 matches 8 bases. Germline V gene lookup returns CDR1 MDHEN and CDR2 SYDVKM. V dropped 0 bases and J dropped 11; count of bases not matched to a gene: 9. The CDR3 length is 15 residues.

A few counts support this clonotype. The chain combines TRBV4-1 with TRBJ2-7, with D tentatively TRBD1 or TRBD2 (5 bases each). Trimming left V 4 bases short and J 0 bases short, with 10 bases between. Looked up from germline, CDR1 is MGHRA and CDR2 is YSYEKL. This CDR3 has 14 amino acids. The CDR3: CASSLGTLSYEQYF. CDR3 nucleotide sequence: TGCGCCAGCAGCCTTGGGACGCTCTCCTACGAGCAGTACTTC.

This clonotype was found a few times. The chain couples TRBV4-1 to TRBJ1-1, with D unresolved. The CDR3 totals 15 residues. Germline-derived CDR1 and CDR2 are MGHRA and YSYEKL. Deletions cut 0 bases from V and 0 bases from J, with 8 bases between. The CDR3 spells CASSQDSAVNTEAFF. The CDR3 nucleotides are TGCGCCAGCAGCCAAGATTCGGCGGTGAACACTGAAGCTTTCTTT.

The table lists this clonotype with a few counts. The chain is built from TRBV20-1 and TRBJ2-2, with 11 bases that match TRBD2. The V gene's germline CDR1 is DFQATT and CDR2 SNEGSKA (reference sequence). The CDR3 totals 14 residues. The CDR3 region has the DNA TGCAGGGAACCTAGCGGGGGGTGCACCGGGGAGCTGTTTTTT. It is translated as CREPSGGCTGELFF.